This T cell receptor beta chain was observed in a study of T cells expressing NK-cell markers. Study-wide context: The authors derived TCR beta repertoires from sorted CD3+CD56+NKG2C+, CD3+CD56+NKG2C- and CD3+CD56-NKG2C+ T cells.

No DNA is given; TCRdb re-called the 5' RACE reads and lists each CDR3 protein once. The sample data list about 260,000 distinct CDR3 sequences. The V gene's germline CDR1 is KGHSH and CDR2 LQKENI. The CDR3 totals 17 residues. The TCR originated in a woman aged 18-69 years in good health. The sample comprised blood T cells: a sorted CD56 or NKG2C T cell subset, CD4+ or CD8+ T cells, or bulk PBMC T cells (not recorded which). The gene calls are TRBV18 and TRBJ1-2; TCRdb lists TRBD1, though no DNA is available to test this call. CDR3 protein: CASSPTTGGPANYGYTF.